Each of the 21 T cell receptor beta chains below was sequenced from the same sample in a study of cytomegalovirus exposure and HLA in healthy donors. PCR used 60 Vbeta primers and 13 Jbeta primers. The protocol was immunoSEQ multiplex PCR, while the TCRdb copy is restricted to in-frame clones and leaves out a portion. The sample records tens of thousands of clones, roughly 86% being singletons. Sequences were obtained from PBMCs. All receptors come from a woman aged 18-30 years in good health and CMV-seropositive.

The chain is built from TRBV27 and TRBJ2-7; D is possibly TRBD1 (5 bases). V lost 4 bases and J lost 2, with 12 bases in between. Germline assignment: CDR1 MNHEY and CDR2 SMNVEV (reference sequence). The CDR3 spans 14 residues. CDR3 bases: TGTGCCAGCAGTTATCAAAAGGGGCCCTACGAGCAGTACTTC. Its protein product is CASSYQKGPYEQYF.

Only one count was recorded for this clone. The rearrangement links TRBV7-3 to TRBJ2-7, with 9 nucleotides matching TRBD1. There are 14 residues in the CDR3. The V gene's germline CDR1 is SGHTA and CDR2 FQGTGA. V was pared by 5 bases and J by 4 bases, with 6 bases of the junction left unmatched. DNA of the CDR3: TGTGCCAGCAGCCCTACAGGGGGCAGGTACGAGCAGTACTTC. Translation gives CASSPTGGRYEQYF.

The rearrangement links TRBV2 to TRBJ2-5; D is possibly TRBD2 (6 bases). The length of the CDR3 is 12 residues. The germline CDR1 and CDR2 sequences are SNHLY and FYNNEI. Deletions cut 6 bases from V and 4 bases from J, with 9 bases between. The CDR3 loop reads CASRGLLETQYF. The CDR3 DNA follows: TGTGCCAGCAGGGGACTCTTAGAGACCCAGTACTTC.

The chain is built from TRBV27 and TRBJ2-3; D ambiguous. The CDR3 runs 13 residues. The germline V gene encodes CDR1 MNHEY and CDR2 SMNVEV (reference sequence). V lost 6 bases and J 1 base, leaving 8 bases between the germline ends. The CDR3 loop reads CASRAYGTDTQYF. CDR3 DNA sequence: TGTGCCAGCAGAGCGTATGGCACAGATACGCAGTATTTT.

The J gene is TRBJ1-2, the V gene TRBV9; D possibly corresponds to TRBD1 (6 bases). CDR1 SGDLS and CDR2 YYNGEE come from the germline V gene. Trimming shortened V by 4 bases and J by 3 bases, and 13 bases separated the two germline ends. The CDR3 is 14 amino acids. This CDR3 is CASSREQGDYGYTF. DNA of the CDR3: TGTGCCAGCAGCCGAGAACAGGGTGACTATGGCTACACCTTC. The variable domain in full, completed from reference TRBV9 and TRBJ1-2, reads DSGVTQTPKHLITATGQRVTLRCSPRSGDLSVYWYQQSLDQGLQFLIQYYNGEERAKGNILERFSAQQFPDLHSELNLSSLELGDSALYFCASSREQGDYGYTFGSGTRLTVV.

This chain links TRBV7-8 with TRBJ2-3, with D possibly being TRBD1 (5 bases). The germline V gene has CDR1 SGHVS and CDR2 FQNEAQ. V was pared by 5 bases and J by 2 bases, with 11 bases between. The CDR3 runs 14 residues. The CDR3 coding sequence is TGTGCCAGCAGCCCTAGGGGTAACACAGATACGCAGTATTTT. Amino acid sequence: CASSPRGNTDTQYF.

The rearrangement joins TRBV5-4 to TRBJ1-2; 9 bases are a match to TRBD1. The CDR3 runs 15 residues. Trimming cost V 2 bases and J 5 bases; bases outside gene matches: 7. Germline V gene sequence: CDR1 SGHNT, CDR2 YYREEE (reference sequence). The CDR3 region has the DNA TGTGCCAGCAGCTTAGACCGGGACAGGGCGTATGGCTACACCTTC. This gives the protein CASSLDRDRAYGYTF.

The rearrangement joins TRBV5-1 to TRBJ2-1; tentative D call: TRBD1 (5 bases). This CDR3 is built from 13 residues. Germline-derived CDR1 and CDR2 are SGHRS and YFSETQ. Deletions cut 2 bases from V and 9 bases from J, with 12 bases between. The CDR3 sequence: CASSFIQGIEQFF. The CDR3 DNA reads TGCGCCAGCAGCTTCATTCAGGGTATTGAGCAGTTCTTC.

The genes are TRBV5-1 and TRBJ2-2; TRBD1 might be the D (6 bases). The V end was cut by 0 bases, the J end by 0 bases, with 15 bases between. Germline V gene lookup returns CDR1 SGHRS and CDR2 YFSETQ. The CDR3 spans 18 residues. The CDR3, as DNA: TGCGCCAGCAGCTTGGCTCCTAGACAGGAAACGAACACCGGGGAGCTGTTTTTT. Protein sequence: CASSLAPRQETNTGELFF. The whole variable domain, filled in from reference TRBV5-1 and TRBJ2-2, reads KAGVTQTPRYLIKTRGQQVTLSCSPISGHRSVSWYQQTPGQGLQFLFEYFSETQRNKGNFPGRFSGRQFSNSRSEMNVSTLELGDSALYLCASSLAPRQETNTGELFFGEGSRLTVL.

CDR3: CASSQEGGPQHF. The CDR3 DNA reads as TGCGCCAGCAGCCAAGAAGGGGGGCCCCAGCATTTT. The chain is built from TRBV4-1 and TRBJ1-5, with D perhaps TRBD1 (6 bases). This CDR3 contains 12 residues. The V gene's germline CDR1 is MGHRA and CDR2 YSYEKL. Trimming pared 0 bases from V and 9 bases from J, leaving 6 bases between.

The chain employs TRBV29-1 and TRBJ2-4, with 7 bases identical to TRBD2. CDR3 length: 15 residues. The junction had 6 bases not matched to a gene; V was cut back by 4 bases and J by 0 bases. Germline assignment: CDR1 SQVTM and CDR2 ANQGSEA. CDR3 sequence reads: CSVGDYSKAKNIQYF. Here the CDR3 DNA reads TGCAGCGTTGGGGACTACAGCAAAGCCAAAAACATTCAGTACTTC.

The chain recombines TRBV5-4 with TRBJ2-5; 8 nucleotides align to TRBD2. This CDR3 has 16 amino acids. V shed 1 base, J shed 4 bases, and the junction held 9 bases outside the gene matches. In germline, CDR1 is SGHNT, CDR2 YYREEE (reference sequence). CDR3 loop: CASSLSASGPSETQYF. DNA of the CDR3: TGTGCCAGCAGCTTGTCAGCTAGCGGGCCGTCAGAGACCCAGTACTTC.

The chain uses TRBV5-4 and TRBJ2-7, with TRBD1 as a possible D gene (5 bases). This CDR3 is 12 amino acids long. V lost 2 bases to trimming and J lost 4 bases, with 7 bases between them. The V gene's germline CDR1 is SGHNT and CDR2 YYREEE (reference sequence). The CDR3 DNA reads as TGTGCCAGCAGCTTTCAGGGTTACGAGCAGTACTTC. Its translation is CASSFQGYEQYF. Together with reference TRBV5-4 and TRBJ2-7, the CDR3 gives the full variable domain: ETGVTQSPTHLIKTRGQQVTLRCSSQSGHNTVSWYQQALGQGPQFIFQYYREEENGRGNFPPRFSGLQFPNYSSELNVNALELDDSALYLCASSFQGYEQYFGPGTRLTVT.

The CDR3 is CASSSGQGSYEQYF. Here the CDR3 DNA reads TGCGCCAGCAGTTCGGGACAAGGATCTTACGAGCAGTACTTC. The chain combines TRBV10-1 with TRBJ2-7; TRBD1 is a possible D gene (6 bases). Germline values: CDR1 WNHNN, CDR2 SYGVQD (reference sequence). There are 14 residues in the CDR3. V was clipped by 5 bases and J by 4 bases, with 15 bases between them.

The J gene is TRBJ2-3, the V gene TRBV4-1, with D possibly being TRBD2 (5 bases). The CDR3 is 17 residues long. Germline V lookup: CDR1 MGHRA, CDR2 YSYEKL. V was clipped by 4 bases and J by 0 bases, with 17 bases between them. For the CDR3, the DNA is TGCGCCAGCAGCCCCCGTAATTCCGGGGATAGCACAGATACGCAGTATTTT. Encoded protein: CASSPRNSGDSTDTQYF.

This clone has more than one count but fewer than ten. J is TRBJ1-4 and V is TRBV6-6, with TRBD1 matching over 8 bases. V lost 6 bases to trimming and J lost 10 bases; unmatched junction nucleotides: 7. The CDR3 has 13 amino acids. The germline V gene has CDR1 MNHNY and CDR2 SVGAGI (reference sequence). CDR3 DNA sequence: TGTGCCAGCAGGGACAGGGAACTCGGAAAACTGTTTTTT. This sequence encodes CASRDRELGKLFF.

This clone appeared once. The rearrangement joins TRBV25-1 to TRBJ1-6; TRBD1 matches at 9 bases. The CDR3 is 17 amino acids. Germline trimming cut 4 bases from V and 9 bases from J; bases unmatched to any gene: 13. Germline CDR1 MGHDK, CDR2 SYGVNS. CDR3 nucleotide sequence: TGTGCCAGCAGTGCCTACCTAACAGGGGGCATTATTTCACCCCTCCACTTT. This encodes CASSAYLTGGIISPLHF.

This clone was seen more than once but under ten times. V gene TRBV27 combines with J gene TRBJ1-1; D gene uncertain. The CDR3 contains 15 residues. Germline values: CDR1 MNHEY, CDR2 SMNVEV (reference sequence). V was trimmed by 6 bases and J by 1 base, leaving 15 bases between them. CDR3 in amino acids: CASSQRRQANTEAFF. CDR3 DNA: TGTGCCAGCAGCCAGCGGCGGCAGGCGAACACTGAAGCTTTCTTT.

This clone was picked up one time. A junction boundary mismatches the germline segment, possibly from a read error. The V and J genes are TRBV7-7 and TRBJ2-1; D may be TRBD2 (5 bases). The CDR3 extends over 15 amino acids. Germline CDR1 reads SSHAT; CDR2 reads FNYEAQ (reference sequence). The CDR3 bases are TGTGCTAGCAGCCCCAGGACTGGGTCCTACAATGAGCAGTTCTTC. It yields the protein CASSPRTGSYNEQFF.

The V call is TRBV27, the J call TRBJ2-6, with D uncertain. CDR3 length: 16 residues. The germline V gene has CDR1 MNHEY and CDR2 SMNVEV (reference sequence). Between the trimmed V and J ends, which lost 5 bases and 0 bases, there was a span of 11 bases. The chain's CDR3 is CASSRAVSSGANVLTF. The CDR3 DNA reads TGTGCCAGCAGTCGCGCCGTTAGCTCTGGGGCCAACGTCCTGACTTTC.

This clone was observed a single time. The J gene is TRBJ2-2, the V gene TRBV15, with no clear D. Germline CDR1 LNHNV, CDR2 YYDKDF (reference sequence). The CDR3 has 13 amino acids. Trimming took off 4 bases at V and 6 bases at J, with 9 bases between the two ends. The CDR3 reads CATSTYSPGELFF. CDR3 nucleotide sequence: TGTGCCACCAGCACTTACTCGCCCGGGGAGCTGTTTTTT.